The present entry profiles one T cell receptor (beta chain) with its context. This sample is drawn from a study of CD8 T cells in Susac syndrome. Study at large: Among the sequenced Susac syndrome patients, more than five had active disease while 8 or 9 were in remission.

This CDR3 spans 17 amino acids. The germline CDR1 and CDR2 sequences are MGHRA and YSYEKL. The trim removed 1 base at V and 8 bases at J, leaving 12 bases unmatched. The diagnostic criteria for definite or probable disease, as recently defined, were met by the patients with Susac syndrome. Purification of the CD8+ and CD4+ T cells relied on negative isolation, and TEMRA cells underwent FACS enrichment. RNA was extracted with the RNeasy kit, and a quantity of roughly 0.5 to 1 ug was reverse transcribed using random hexamers. The authors amplified TCR beta CDR3 across 54 Vbeta and 13 Jbeta using immunoSEQ multiplex PCR. TCRdb redid the calling of the immunoSEQ multiplex PCR reads with MiXCR, one entry per CDR3 protein. The table shows under 95,000 distinct CDR3 sequences, with 85% to 95% occurring only once.

The sequence derives from a human donor with Susac syndrome. The source material was CD4+ T cells from PBMCs. V usage is TRBV4-1 and J usage is TRBJ1-4, with 8 nucleotides matching TRBD1. In nucleotides, the CDR3 is TGCGCCAGCAGCCAAGGGCCCGACAGGGGTGGATGGGAAAAACTGTTTTTT. Encoded protein: CASSQGPDRGGWEKLFF.